The rows below give T cell receptor beta chains drawn from one sample of a study of long-term antiretroviral therapy in people with HIV. Using immunoSEQ multiplex PCR, the repertoire was profiled, and TCRdb retains in-frame clones only, with some absent. The sample contains tens of thousands of clones, about 95% of which appear only once. Material: unsorted PBMCs, obtained more than 6 years after starting antiretroviral therapy. These receptors were obtained from a young man with HIV. Each CDR3 is given with its conserved first and last residue. D genes are given only for firm matches. Clone size is shown for a subset of rows, as once, few, many or a class of expanded clone.

cdr3_length	clone_size	v_call	j_call	d_call	cdr3_aa	cdr3_nt
15	.	TRBV7-8	TRBJ2-1	TRBD2	CASIPPAGGYNEQFF	TGTGCCAGCATCCCCCCGGCGGGGGGTTACAATGAGCAGTTCTTC
15	.	TRBV30	TRBJ2-3	TRBD2	CAWTTLAGGPDTQYF	TGTGCCTGGACAACTCTAGCGGGGGGGCCAGATACGCAGTATTTT
15	.	TRBV7-9	TRBJ1-5	TRBD1	CASSSGGEGNQPQHF	TGTGCCAGCAGCTCAGGGGGCGAGGGCAATCAGCCCCAGCATTTT
13	.	TRBV11-2	TRBJ2-3	.	CASSLASTDTQYF	TGTGCCAGCAGCTTAGCTAGCACAGATACGCAGTATTTT
12	.	TRBV15	TRBJ1-4	.	CATGERNEKLFF	TGTGCCACGGGGGAGAGGAATGAAAAACTGTTTTTT
13	.	TRBV18	TRBJ1-3	.	CASSPDRGNTIYF	TGTGCCAGCTCACCAGACAGGGGAAACACCATATATTTT
14	.	TRBV7-6	TRBJ2-1	.	CASSLNTVQDEQFF	TGTGCCAGCAGCTTAAATACGGTCCAAGATGAGCAGTTCTTC
16	once	TRBV12-5	TRBJ1-3	.	CASSTHLQGQRNTIYF	TGTGCTAGCTCGACTCATCTCCAGGGACAACGGAACACCATATATTTT
15	.	TRBV4-1	TRBJ1-5	.	CASSLWPGGGQPQHF	TGCGCCAGCAGCCTGTGGCCGGGAGGAGGTCAGCCCCAGCATTTT
12	once	TRBV15	TRBJ2-7	.	CATSRDVYEQYF	TGTGCCACCAGCAGGGACGTCTACGAGCAGTACTTC
14	.	TRBV30	TRBJ2-7	.	CAWSVPRDLYEQYF	TGTGCCTGGAGTGTACCCCGGGACCTCTACGAGCAGTACTTC
12	.	TRBV7-2	TRBJ2-3	.	CASSFKTYTQYF	TGTGCCAGCAGCTTTAAGACCTATACGCAGTATTTT
15	.	TRBV6-6	TRBJ2-2	.	CASTPRAPGTGELFF	TGTGCCAGCACCCCGCGGGCCCCGGGGACCGGGGAGCTGTTTTTT
14	.	TRBV27	TRBJ1-2	.	CASSLGGRGYGYTF	TGTGCCAGCAGTTTAGGGGGGCGAGGCTATGGCTACACCTTC